The 5 T cell receptor beta chains listed next were all sequenced from one sample in a study of blood T cell repertoires in COVID-19. Only in-frame clones appear in the TCRdb table, and some are missing; sequencing was by immunoSEQ multiplex PCR. The sample yields about 210,000 clones, approximately 89% seen once. Source material: peripheral blood. The receptors were sampled from a woman aged 40 to 50 with acute or convalescent COVID-19.

The chain couples TRBV6-2 or TRBV6-3 to TRBJ2-3; D possibly corresponds to TRBD2 (6 bases). Germline V gives CDR1 MNHEY, CDR2 SVGEGT. The V end lost 6 bases, the J end lost 0 bases, and 22 bases lay between the germline ends. CDR3 length: 18 amino acids. The CDR3 sequence: CASSRTSEGPESTDTQYF. The CDR3 bases are TGTGCCAGCAGCCGAACATCGGAGGGCCCCGAAAGCACAGATACGCAGTATTTT.

CDR3 sequence (DNA): TGTGCCAGCAGCGCACAGCAAGAGACCCAGTACTTC. It is translated as CASSAQQETQYF. The rearrangement uses TRBV11-2 and TRBJ2-5; no definite D call. The CDR3 length is 12 residues. Germline V gene lookup returns CDR1 SGHAT and CDR2 FQNNGV. Trimming stripped 5 bases from V and 2 bases from J, with 6 bases between.

The V and J genes are TRBV27 and TRBJ1-2, with TRBD1 as a possible D gene (6 bases). Germline CDR1 and CDR2: MNHEY and SMNVEV (reference sequence). With 3 bases removed from V and 6 bases from J, the gap between germline ends came to 11 bases. CDR3 length equals 13 residues. In DNA, the CDR3 is TGTGCCAGCAGTTTGGGGGCAAGGGATGGCTACACCTTC. Its translation is CASSLGARDGYTF.

The chain uses TRBV5-1 and TRBJ1-1; 9 positions agree with TRBD1. The V segment lost 3 bases and the J segment 11 bases; nucleotides outside the gene matches: 17. This CDR3 region has 16 residues. CDR1 and CDR2 from the germline V gene are SGHRS and YFSETQ. In nucleotides, the CDR3 is TGCGCCAGCAGCTCGGGGGGACCCGGACAGGGGAGTCGCGCTTTCTTT. This gives the protein CASSSGGPGQGSRAFF.

Here the CDR3 DNA reads TGCGCCAGCAGCTCTAGCGGGGGGCGACACAATGAGCAGTTCTTC. It is translated as CASSSSGGRHNEQFF. This chain links TRBV5-1 with TRBJ2-1, with 11 positions matching TRBD2. The CDR3 contains 15 residues. Looked up from germline, CDR1 is SGHRS and CDR2 is YFSETQ. Unmatched junction bases numbered 4, after V lost 3 bases and J lost 5 bases.